This TCR beta chain was identified in a study of shared clonotypes between healthy human individuals (TCRdb year 2020). About the investigation overall: Three men and a couple of women, aged 18 to 49 years, made up the cohort. For each donor, three plates each were used for CD4 naive and CD4 memory, two plates were used for CD8 naive, and one plate was used for CD8 memory. The study deeply sequenced blood TCR repertoires of about 5 healthy adults to estimate repertoire size and the extent of clonotype sharing between individuals. To increase sequencing depth and limit assay-specific biases, TCR repertoire library preparation and sequencing were carried out by different laboratories using diverse techniques. Per donor, leukapheresis produced somewhere between about 0.8 and 9 billion PBMCs.

What the research found in general, with its limitations: Larger estimated clonotype richness was generally found for naive subsets than for memory subsets. Compared with non-shared clonotypes, the clonotypes found in all four sorted-subset donors had higher generation probabilities. Only blood was sampled, and tissue TCR repertoires likely differ from those in blood. Because the study included a small number of donors, the genetic and exposure-history diversity represented was limited. When a few donors were compared, the shared fraction of clonotypes was around 4.6% for naive CD4, 3.5% to 4% for naive CD8, 2.3% for memory CD4, and around 0.37% for memory CD8. Incomplete sequencing was indicated by rarefaction of sorted-subset datasets, despite the large sequencing depth. Pairwise subsampling indicated that sequencing depth was expected to affect the degree of clonotype sharing among donors.

The donors were healthy, HIV-negative adults who had no recently reported acute infections or vaccinations. Every donor was a Caucasian adult living in Nashville, Tennessee, USA. CD8 memory samples were composed of magnetically selected CD45RO+ cells combined with CCR7-negative CD45RA+ effector memory (TemRA) cells. After blood collection by leukapheresis, PBMCs were isolated using Ficoll-Histopaque density gradient centrifugation and then cryopreserved in the vapor phase of liquid nitrogen. Analytical flow cytometry was used to check the purity and quantity of every magnetically sorted T cell population. Each sorted fraction had its genomic DNA isolated and then quantified by UV absorbance on a Nanodrop 2000c. V lost 5 bases and J lost 0 bases; the stretch between them is 10 bases long. The germline V gene encodes CDR1 MDHEN and CDR2 SYDVKM. The CDR3 holds 14 amino acids from the cysteine to the phenylalanine. The DNA shown is the 42-base CDR3, in frame from base 1.

TCR CDR3 regions were amplified from genomic DNA by multiplex PCR using the deep immunoSEQ assay. Extracted genomic DNA from each cell subset was distributed evenly across all wells of several immunoSEQ 96-well plates, and each plate was treated as a replicate. For sorted subsets, roughly 200 ng of genomic DNA, equivalent to around 31,000 T cell genomes, went into each replicate PCR. Purified libraries were quantified with a Qubit 3.0 fluorometer, sized on a Bioanalyzer 2100, and re-quantified with the KAPA Library Quantification kit. Every immunoSEQ 96-well plate was sequenced on a dedicated single-read 150-cycle Illumina NextSeq 550 flow cell. The published analysis was carried out like this. Because the immunoSEQ output included only junctional sequences and no quality scores, the filtering could not be the same as the filtering used for full-length reads. To assign V/J genes and CDR3, sequences were annotated using PyIR, a Python wrapper for IgBLAST v1.9, with IMGT germline references. Any read was removed if the V/J assignment was weak (E-value above 1e-6), the CDR3 was missing, or the read contained stop codons, out-of-frame junctions, or ambiguous translated residues. V3J clonotypes were defined as sequences sharing an identical inferred V gene, J gene, and CDR3 amino acid sequence. The percentage overlap between two repertoires was calculated by dividing the number of shared unique clonotypes by the size of the smaller repertoire. RTK rarefaction, the Chao1 estimator, and Recon v2.1 estimates of unobserved clonotypes were used to assess repertoire richness. OLGA was used to compute generation probabilities for all TCRbeta clonotypes that the gDNA method yielded from a handful of donors. TCRdb provides this immuneACCESS table in a form limited to in-frame rearrangements. Some clones are lacking; in checked studies, under half of them reflect an unresolved V gene, and why the rest are absent is not known. V, J and clone size are taken as reported in that table, and D and trimming were inferred from the DNA itself. Within this sample are roughly 700,000 clones, with about 90% of them counted one time only. Roughly 36% of the sample lies in the top ten.

With regard to this clone: The antigen this receptor binds is unknown. Nothing much larger sits one base from this clone, and base qualities are not available.

Sequenced: memory CD8+ T cells from PBMCs. The cell subset or site label here, explained by the study, means: CD45RO+ cells pooled with CCR7-negative TemRA cells. This TCR derives from a man aged 18 to 29 in good health. Some clones in this sample may be carry-over from other donors' samples. The sequence links TRBV28 to TRBJ1-2; TRBD1 is possibly the D segment (6 matching bases). At the DNA level, the sequence is TGTGCCAGCAGTAGACAGGAGGCTAACTATGGCTACACCTTC. Its amino acids are CASSRQEANYGYTF.